Below, 12 T cell receptor beta chains from the same sample are listed, as sequenced in a study of blood T cell repertoires in COVID-19. The data were produced by immunoSEQ multiplex PCR, yet TCRdb's version contains in-frame clones alone and is incomplete. The data contain 40,000 or so clones, about 85% of them singletons. The sequenced sample was peripheral blood. The source of these receptors is a man in his 60s with COVID-19, enrolled during active disease.

The CDR3 DNA sequence: TGTGCCAGCTCCGAGAGAAGCACAGATACGCAGTATTTT. This sequence encodes CASSERSTDTQYF. The chain recombines TRBV12-3 or TRBV12-4 with TRBJ2-3; D ambiguous. Trimming left V 8 bases short and J 0 bases short, with 9 bases between. The CDR3 runs 13 residues.

Only one count was recorded for this clone. This chain uses TRBV7-9 with TRBJ2-3; D might be TRBD2 (5 bases). This CDR3 has 14 amino acids. V dropped 2 bases and J dropped 7 bases, with 13 bases sitting between them. Germline V gene sequence: CDR1 SEHNR, CDR2 FQNEAQ (reference sequence). This CDR3 reads CASSLYSGINTQYF. Here the CDR3 DNA reads TGTGCCAGCAGCTTATATTCCGGGATTAATACGCAGTATTTT.

In this sample, this clone turned up once. The V call is TRBV18, the J call TRBJ1-2; D remains ambiguous. CDR3 size: 13 residues. Germline V CDR1 and CDR2: KGHSH, LQKENI. V lost 3 bases and J 8 bases, leaving 13 bases between the germline ends. For the CDR3, the DNA is TGTGCCAGCTCACCCGGCTACCGGGAGGGCTACACCTTC. Translated: CASSPGYREGYTF.

The chain recombines TRBV28 with TRBJ2-4, with 7 bases identical to TRBD1. Germline trimming cut 6 bases from V and 5 bases from J; bases unmatched to any gene: 4. The CDR3 has 13 residues. Germline values: CDR1 MDHEN, CDR2 SYDVKM. CDR3 nucleotides: TGTGCCAGCAGGCCGGGACAGCAAAACATTCAGTACTTC. Protein sequence: CASRPGQQNIQYF.

V is TRBV19 and J is TRBJ2-7; weak D call: TRBD2 (6 bases). Trimming shortened V by 8 bases and J by 1 base, and 18 bases separated the two germline ends. Germline V gene data show CDR1 as LNHDA and CDR2 as SQIVND (reference sequence). CDR3 length: 15 residues. CDR3 bases: TGTGCCAGTTCATCCCGGGACGGGGGATCCTACGAGCAGTACTTC. Amino acids: CASSSRDGGSYEQYF.

The V call is TRBV4-3, the J call TRBJ1-1; D gene ambiguous. Trimming took off 0 bases at V and 5 bases at J, with 10 bases between the two ends. Per germline, CDR1 LGHNA and CDR2 YSLEER. The CDR3 is made up of 14 amino acids. DNA for the CDR3: TGCGCCAGCAGCCAAGATGGAGGGTCGACTGAAGCTTTCTTT. This encodes CASSQDGGSTEAFF.

This chain joins TRBV19 and TRBJ1-2; a possible D gene is TRBD1 (6 bases). This CDR3 comprises 13 residues. From germline, CDR1 is LNHDA and CDR2 SQIVND (reference sequence). Trimming shortened V by 9 bases and J by 7 bases, and 18 bases separated the two germline ends. CDR3 sequence reads: CARPQGTNCGYTF. The CDR3 DNA is TGTGCCAGGCCGCAGGGGACCAATTGTGGCTACACCTTC. Full variable domain (outside the CDR3, taken from reference TRBV19 and TRBJ1-2): DGGITQSPKYLFRKEGQNVTLSCEQNLNHDAMYWYRQDPGQGLRLIYYSQIVNDFQKGDIAEGYSVSREKKESFPLTVTSAQKNPTAFYLCARPQGTNCGYTFGSGTRLTVV.

The rearrangement links TRBV3-1 (or the pseudogene TRBV3-2) to TRBJ2-2, with 10 bases lining up with TRBD1. Germline V CDR1 and CDR2: LGHDT, YNNKEL (reference sequence). The CDR3 has 17 residues. Trimming removed 1 base from V and 4 bases from J; junction bases left unmatched: 6. The CDR3 sequence: CASSQAPTGGVTGELFF. The CDR3 region has the DNA TGTGCCAGCAGCCAAGCTCCGACAGGGGGCGTCACCGGGGAGCTGTTTTTT.

This chain links TRBV6-5 with TRBJ2-7, with 10 bases lining up with TRBD1. Germline-derived CDR1 and CDR2 are MNHEY and SVGAGI. The CDR3 is made up of 15 amino acids. V dropped 2 bases and J dropped 4; count of bases not matched to a gene: 5. CDR3: CASSYGTGARYEQYF. The CDR3 DNA is TGTGCCAGCAGTTACGGGACAGGGGCCAGATACGAGCAGTACTTC.

The CDR3 nucleotides are TGTGCCAGCAGCCTTATGGACAGTCCAAAAAACATTCAGTACTTC. Protein product: CASSLMDSPKNIQYF. V gene TRBV3-1 (or the pseudogene TRBV3-2) combines with J gene TRBJ2-4, with D perhaps matching TRBD1 (6 bases). Trimming took 4 bases from V and 4 from J, leaving 14 bases between them. This CDR3 region has 15 residues. The V gene's germline CDR1 is LGHDT and CDR2 YNNKEL (reference sequence).

V is TRBV28 and J is TRBJ1-5; TRBD1 aligns across 8 bases. V lost 5 bases to trimming and J lost 2 bases; unmatched junction nucleotides: 5. Per germline, CDR1 MDHEN and CDR2 SYDVKM. The CDR3 is made up of 15 amino acids. CDR3 DNA sequence: TGTGCCAGCAGTGGAGGGACAGGCCGCAATCAGCCCCAGCATTTT. As protein: CASSGGTGRNQPQHF.

This chain connects TRBV28 to TRBJ1-6; D unresolved. The V end lost 2 bases, the J end lost 11 bases, and 4 bases lay between the germline ends. The CDR3 runs to 11 residues. Germline V lookup: CDR1 MDHEN, CDR2 SYDVKM. The CDR3 nucleotides are TGTGCCAGCAGTTTAGGCCCACCCCTCCACTTT. Residues: CASSLGPPLHF.